This is a list of T cell receptor beta chains from one sample in a study of blood T cells in healthy people across ages. TCRdb re-analysed the 5' RACE reads in MiXCR, keeping a single row per CDR3 protein. There are some 750,000 distinct CDR3 sequences in the sample; around a fifth occur only once, and around 21% lies in the top ten. Source material: blood. The receptors here all came from a man aged 70 or older in good health. Each CDR3 is given with its conserved first and last residue. A D gene is named only where the DNA matches it firmly. Expanded clones are given a class, and other clones once, few, many or no size at all.

v_gene: TRBV28
abundance: NA
d_gene: TRBD2
j_gene: TRBJ2-7
CDR3nt: TGTGCCAGCAGTTCCCCCACTAGCGGCTCCTACGAGCAGTACTTC
CDR3aa: CASSSPTSGSYEQYF

v_gene: TRBV7-9
abundance: NA
d_gene: NA
j_gene: TRBJ2-3
CDR3nt: TGTGCCAGCAGCTTATGGGGGGGCCCCACAGATACGCAGTATTTT
CDR3aa: CASSLWGGPTDTQYF

v_gene: TRBV5-6
abundance: NA
d_gene: NA
j_gene: TRBJ1-6
CDR3nt: TGTGCCAGCAGCAACCAGGGCGCCTATAATTCACCCCTCCACTTT
CDR3aa: CASSNQGAYNSPLHF

v_gene: TRBV11-2
abundance: few
d_gene: NA
j_gene: TRBJ2-3
CDR3nt: TGTGCCAGCAGAAGTGGAAATACGCAGTATTTT
CDR3aa: CASRSGNTQYF

v_gene: TRBV15
abundance: few
d_gene: NA
j_gene: TRBJ1-6
CDR3nt: TGTGCCACCAGCAGAGGGGGCGAATATTCACCCCTCCACTTT
CDR3aa: CATSRGGEYSPLHF

v_gene: TRBV6-6
abundance: NA
d_gene: NA
j_gene: TRBJ2-5
CDR3nt: TGTGCCAGCAGTTACTCGACTTCGCCTCAGGCCCAGTACTTC
CDR3aa: CASSYSTSPQAQYF

v_gene: TRBV5-1
abundance: few
d_gene: NA
j_gene: TRBJ2-1
CDR3nt: TGCGCCAGCAGCTTGCAAAACAATGAGCAGTTCTTC
CDR3aa: CASSLQNNEQFF

v_gene: TRBV11-2
abundance: NA
d_gene: TRBD1
j_gene: TRBJ2-2
CDR3nt: TGTGCCAGCAGCTCATGGGGCGGGACAGGGAACACCGGGGAGCTGTTTTTT
CDR3aa: CASSSWGGTGNTGELFF

v_gene: TRBV7-9
abundance: few
d_gene: NA
j_gene: TRBJ1-1
CDR3nt: TGTGCCAGCAGCTCGAGGGGTTCTGACACTGAAGCTTTCTTT
CDR3aa: CASSSRGSDTEAFF

v_gene: TRBV25-1
abundance: NA
d_gene: NA
j_gene: TRBJ1-5
CDR3nt: TGTGCCAGCAGTAGCGGGACTGTTAGCAATCAGCCCCAGCATTTT
CDR3aa: CASSSGTVSNQPQHF

v_gene: TRBV14
abundance: many
d_gene: TRBD1
j_gene: TRBJ2-5
CDR3nt: TGTGCCAGCAGCCAGGACAGGACTCAGTACTTC
CDR3aa: CASSQDRTQYF